Below are 17 T cell receptor beta chains sequenced from a single sample in a study of naive and memory T cell subsets listed by TCRdb under 2017. The library came from UMI-ligation and nested PCR. TCRdb names Illumina MiSeq as the instrument used. The ligated cDNA was amplified in four rounds of PCR with nested alpha and beta constant region primers together with the SP2 primer. TCRdb trimmed the raw reads at Q25, called clones with MiXCR and kept productive beta chains. All rows with the same CDR3 protein become a single entry with the most common DNA and genes. The sample table lists roughly 36,000 distinct CDR3 sequences, 8% to 13% of them with a count of one. In total, the top ten clones hold approximately 4.1% of the sample. This sample's treatment or condition label indicates: skin biopsy from PPD injection site in Mantoux-positive individual. A robust, sensitive protocol for the amplification, sequencing and analysis of TCRs was described in the study, in which 3' ligation of a UMI-containing oligonucleotide to TCR cDNA was used.

Specimen: skin, collected from a tuberculin skin test site. The receptors stem from an adult in good health.

The chain combines TRBV7-6 with TRBJ1-1; 9 bases map to TRBD1. CDR1 and CDR2 from the germline V gene are SGHVS and FNYEAQ. The V gene end was trimmed by 5 bases and the J gene end by 4 bases; junction bases not matched to a gene: 14. The CDR3 spans 17 residues. Here the CDR3 DNA reads TGTGCCAGCAGCCCCACCGGGACAGGGTCTCTCGGCACTGAAGCTTTCTTT. Translated: CASSPTGTGSLGTEAFF.

This clonotype appeared many times. The chain couples TRBV20-1 to TRBJ2-1; 12 nucleotides match TRBD1. The trim removed 5 bases at V and 0 bases at J, leaving 5 bases unmatched. This CDR3 is 16 amino acids long. From germline, CDR1 is DFQATT and CDR2 SNEGSKA (reference sequence). The CDR3 bases are TGCAGTGCTCCCGGGACAGGGGGCCTCTCCTACAATGAGCAGTTCTTC. Translated: CSAPGTGGLSYNEQFF.

This clonotype was seen many times. The V gene is TRBV7-9, the J gene TRBJ1-4; D gene unclear. V was pared by 2 bases and J by 0 bases, with 10 bases between. The CDR3 has 16 residues. Germline-derived CDR1 and CDR2 are SEHNR and FQNEAQ (reference sequence). This CDR3 reads CASSLISGTTNEKLFF. The DNA for the CDR3 is TGTGCCAGCAGCTTAATATCCGGAACAACTAATGAAAAACTGTTTTTT.

The table lists this clonotype with many counts. The rearrangement links TRBV4-2 to TRBJ1-3; D remains ambiguous. CDR1 is LGHNA and CDR2 is YNFKEQ in the germline V gene. V shed 5 bases and J shed 0 bases, with 8 bases lying between them. The CDR3 contains 14 residues. The CDR3 spells CASSTIRSGNTIYF. The CDR3 coding sequence is TGTGCCAGCAGCACCATCCGCTCTGGAAACACCATATATTTT.

The chain couples TRBV7-9 to TRBJ2-7; D remains ambiguous. The CDR3 is 13 amino acids. Trimming took off 0 bases at V and 8 bases at J, with 11 bases between the two ends. Germline V lookup: CDR1 SEHNR, CDR2 FQNEAQ (reference sequence). The CDR3 nucleotides are TGTGCCAGCAGCTTAGCAGATGGGGTCCAGCAGTACTTC. It codes for CASSLADGVQQYF.

A few counts support this clonotype. The chain is built from TRBV5-1 and TRBJ2-5; 8 nucleotides line up with TRBD1. Germline CDR1 and CDR2: SGHRS and YFSETQ. The CDR3 totals 15 residues. The ends lost 5 bases at V and 4 bases at J; junction bases unmatched: 10. CDR3 protein: CASSSGQEGGETQYF. The CDR3 coding sequence is TGCGCCAGCAGTTCGGGACAGGAGGGGGGAGAGACCCAGTACTTC.

This clonotype came up many times. The CDR3 is CASSRWGRGVTNTDTQYF. CDR3 DNA: TGTGCCAGCAGCCGTTGGGGGCGGGGAGTCACGAACACAGATACGCAGTATTTT. The rearrangement links TRBV7-3 to TRBJ2-3, with D perhaps given as TRBD1 or TRBD2 (6 bases each). The germline V gene encodes CDR1 SGHTA and CDR2 FQGTGA. Deletions cut 5 bases from V and 2 bases from J, with 23 bases between. The CDR3 runs to 18 residues.

This clonotype is termed medium-sized. The chain carries TRBV2 and TRBJ2-1; D gene ambiguous. The CDR3 length is 14 residues. The germline V and J ends were trimmed by 6 bases and 6 bases, with 15 bases remaining between them. Germline-derived CDR1 and CDR2 are SNHLY and FYNNEI. For the CDR3, the DNA is TGTGCCAGCAGCCCCCGGTTGAACAGCAATGAGCAGTTCTTC. Translating it yields CASSPRLNSNEQFF.

Comments on this clonotype: This may be a read error: a much more frequent sequence differs by one nucleotide. The gene calls are TRBV20-1 and TRBJ2-7; D might be TRBD2 (6 bases). V lost 3 bases and J lost 0, with 9 bases in between. Germline V gene sequence: CDR1 DFQATT, CDR2 SNEGSKA (reference sequence). This CDR3 region has 13 residues. The CDR3 region is CSASRGCSYEQYF. In DNA form, the CDR3 reads TGCAGTGCTAGTCGGGGGTGCTCCTACGAGCAGTACTTC.

This clonotype has a handful of counts. This sequence joins TRBV29-1 and TRBJ1-2, with D tentatively TRBD1 (6 bases). Germline V gives CDR1 SQVTM, CDR2 ANQGSEA. V was pared by 3 bases and J by 7 bases, with 18 bases between. The CDR3 loop spans 14 amino acids. The chain's CDR3 is CSVEAVLGAAGYTF. For the CDR3, the DNA is TGCAGCGTTGAGGCGGTTCTGGGGGCTGCTGGCTACACCTTC.

This rearrangement joins TRBV30 to TRBJ2-1, with TRBD2 as a possible D gene (6 bases). Germline V gene sequence: CDR1 GTSNPN, CDR2 SVGIG (reference sequence). Deletions cut 7 bases from V and 7 bases from J, with 20 bases between. The CDR3 sequence is 14 residues long. CDR3 protein: CASSLSAGWNEQFF. The CDR3 region has the DNA TGTGCCTCTTCCCTTAGCGCGGGGTGGAATGAGCAGTTCTTC.

This clonotype qualifies as medium-sized. The V gene is TRBV12-3 or TRBV12-4, the J gene TRBJ2-1; TRBD1 matches 9 bases. With 6 bases clipped from V and 4 bases from J, the junction kept 1 base outside the gene matches. This CDR3 is 13 amino acids long. CDR3 nucleotides: TGTGCCAGCAGGGGGACAGGGTACAATGAGCAGTTCTTC. Translated: CASRGTGYNEQFF.

This clonotype was recorded a few times. V usage is TRBV14 and J usage is TRBJ1-3; perhaps TRBD1 as D (5 bases). V was pared by 5 bases and J by 4 bases, with 12 bases between. The V gene's germline CDR1 is SGHDN and CDR2 FVKESK. CDR3 length: 14 amino acids. CDR3 protein: CASSYTGDGNTIYF. The CDR3 DNA follows: TGTGCCAGCAGCTACACGGGGGACGGAAACACCATATATTTT.

V and J are TRBV28 and TRBJ2-7; D gene unclear. V was pared by 2 bases and J by 3 bases, with 23 bases between. The length of the CDR3 is 18 residues. CDR1 is MDHEN and CDR2 is SYDVKM in the germline V gene. CDR3 sequence: CASSLGLGHLPNDYEQYF. The CDR3 DNA reads TGTGCCAGCAGTTTAGGGCTGGGCCACCTGCCAAACGACTACGAGCAGTACTTC.

The rearrangement uses TRBV10-2 and TRBJ1-1, with D uncertain. V gave up 6 bases and J gave up 7 bases, with 12 bases separating them. CDR1 and CDR2 from the germline V gene are WSHSY and SAAADI. This CDR3 has 12 residues. As DNA, the CDR3 is TGCGCCAGCAGAGCAAGGCAGAGTGAAGCTTTCTTT. As protein: CASRARQSEAFF.

This clonotype was seen a handful of times. The rearrangement uses TRBV2 and TRBJ1-4; a possible D gene is TRBD1 (5 bases). CDR1 and CDR2 from the germline V gene are SNHLY and FYNNEI. This CDR3 is built from 14 residues. V lost 7 bases, J lost 4 bases, and 13 bases lay in between. The CDR3 loop reads CASTPGGVNEKLFF. In DNA, the CDR3 is TGTGCCAGCACCCCCGGAGGGGTTAATGAAAAACTGTTTTTT.

This clonotype was seen a few times. V is TRBV6-5 and J is TRBJ1-1, with D possibly TRBD1 on 5 matching bases. The CDR3 runs 15 residues. Deletions cut 0 bases from V and 4 bases from J, with 12 bases between. Germline CDR1 and CDR2: MNHEY and SVGAGI. CDR3 DNA: TGTGCCAGCAGTTACTCCGCAGGGACGGGCACTGAAGCTTTCTTT. It is translated as CASSYSAGTGTEAFF.